One T cell receptor (beta chain) is described in this entry. Its antigen is unidentified. These data come from a study of cytomegalovirus exposure and HLA in healthy donors. Background on the study: A previous analysis identified 117 million unique TCR beta sequences derived from 180 million or so T cells.

PCR employed 60 Vbeta and 13 Jbeta primers. Clones were read by immunoSEQ multiplex PCR, and TCRdb kept only the in-frame ones, dropping some. The table has about 140,000 clones, almost 85% seen once. Study outcomes and limitations: Presence/absence analysis assumed near-uniform sequencing depth across donors.

In germline, CDR1 is SGHNT, CDR2 YENEEA. This CDR3 has 14 amino acids. V was pared by 4 bases and J by 7 bases, with 11 bases between. Sequencing used PBMCs. The TCR was taken from a man aged 30-40 years in good health and CMV-seropositive. The V call is TRBV11-3, the J call TRBJ1-6; a possible D gene is TRBD1 (6 bases). CDR3 sequence reads: CASSSGHTNSPLHF. The CDR3 nucleotides read TGTGCCAGCAGCTCGGGACACACGAATTCACCCCTCCACTTT.